This T cell receptor (beta chain) was observed in a study of T-cell memory formation after mild COVID-19. Across the study: The study found TCR clusters largely donor specific.

Germline V gene lookup returns CDR1 DFQATT and CDR2 SNEGSKA (reference sequence). J was trimmed by 4 bases and V by 3 bases; bases with no gene match: 8. The CDR3 covers 16 residues. The study, taken as a whole, reports: Memory cells collected pre-infection included some clones that later responded, suggesting cross-reactive memory joined. Whereas later expanders leaned CD4+, clones contracting day 15 to 85 showed a balanced CD4/CD8 makeup.

A note on this clonotype: The antigen is unknown.

TCRdb reanalysed the 5' RACE reads using MiXCR and keeps one entry per CDR3 protein. The sample carries about 560,000 distinct CDR3 sequences, roughly 18% recorded once. The chain recombines TRBV20-1 with TRBJ2-2; 10 bases are a match to TRBD1. The sequencing sample was made of PBMCs or a T cell subset sorted from them (not recorded which). The receptor's source is an adult woman who had mild COVID-19 (a few samples of this study predate the infection). Cell type and time point are not known. The CDR3 DNA follows: TGCAGTGCTAGGCCGAGCTGGGACAGGGGCACCGGGGAGCTGTTTTTT. Its protein is CSARPSWDRGTGELFF.